These T cell receptor beta chains were read from a single sample in a study of T cell responses to AZD1222 COVID-19 vaccine. Assay used: immunoSEQ multiplex PCR; TCRdb lists only in-frame clones, some missing. Of about 110,000 clones in the sample, roughly 90% were seen once. The material was peripheral blood, obtained on day 0 of AZD1222 vaccination. These receptors were obtained from an adult in good health. The CDR3 runs from the conserved cysteine through the conserved F or W. A D gene is named only where the DNA matches it firmly. Rows may omit the clone size; those that give it use once, few, many or a size class.

d_gene: -
j_gene: TRBJ2-7
abundance: -
v_gene: TRBV18
CDR3nt: TGTGCCAGCTCACCCGGGGGCGGGGGAAACTACGAGCAGTACTTC
CDR3aa: CASSPGGGGNYEQYF

d_gene: -
j_gene: TRBJ2-1
abundance: -
v_gene: TRBV7-3
CDR3nt: TGTGCCAGCAGCCCACGTTCCGGGACGCCAGGGGCTAATGAGCAGTTCTTC
CDR3aa: CASSPRSGTPGANEQFF

d_gene: -
j_gene: TRBJ2-7
abundance: -
v_gene: TRBV7-2
CDR3nt: TGTGCCAGCAGCTTACGAGACCTAGTCTACGAGCAGTACTTC
CDR3aa: CASSLRDLVYEQYF

d_gene: -
j_gene: TRBJ1-6
abundance: -
v_gene: TRBV4-3
CDR3nt: TGCGCCAGCAGCCAAGAAGCCCAACTAAATTCACCCCTCCACTTT
CDR3aa: CASSQEAQLNSPLHF

d_gene: TRBD1
j_gene: TRBJ1-2
abundance: -
v_gene: TRBV7-2
CDR3nt: TGTGCCAGCAGCTTACAGGGGGCTCAAAGGAATGGCTACACCTTC
CDR3aa: CASSLQGAQRNGYTF

d_gene: -
j_gene: TRBJ2-1
abundance: -
v_gene: TRBV28
CDR3nt: TGTGCCAGCAGTCCCCGAACCTTTAGCGGCAATGAGCAGTTCTTC
CDR3aa: CASSPRTFSGNEQFF

d_gene: -
j_gene: TRBJ1-5
abundance: -
v_gene: TRBV12-3/TRBV12-4
CDR3nt: TGTGCCAGCAGTTCCTATATCGATCAGCCCCAGCATTTT
CDR3aa: CASSSYIDQPQHF

d_gene: TRBD2
j_gene: TRBJ2-7
abundance: once
v_gene: TRBV7-2
CDR3nt: TGTGCCAGCAGCTCCCCAACCCCGGGACTAGACGAGCAGTACTTC
CDR3aa: CASSSPTPGLDEQYF

d_gene: TRBD1
j_gene: TRBJ1-1
abundance: -
v_gene: TRBV6-5
CDR3nt: TGTGCCAGCAGGGGACAGGGTAAGAGCGGCACTGAAGCTTTCTTT
CDR3aa: CASRGQGKSGTEAFF

d_gene: -
j_gene: TRBJ2-7
abundance: -
v_gene: TRBV2
CDR3nt: TGTGCCAGCAGTGAAGACAGGTCTCTGGGGGAGCAGTACTTC
CDR3aa: CASSEDRSLGEQYF

d_gene: TRBD1
j_gene: TRBJ1-5
abundance: -
v_gene: TRBV7-9
CDR3nt: TGTGCCAGCAGCGACCGGGGCAGGGGGGGCCCTAATCAGCCCCAGCATTTT
CDR3aa: CASSDRGRGGPNQPQHF

d_gene: -
j_gene: TRBJ1-5
abundance: -
v_gene: TRBV2
CDR3nt: TGTGCCAGCAGCGATGGGACCCGCCAGGGTCAGCCCCAGCATTTT
CDR3aa: CASSDGTRQGQPQHF

d_gene: -
j_gene: TRBJ1-1
abundance: -
v_gene: TRBV7-2
CDR3nt: TGTGCCAGCAGCTTAGGGGGGGCAGAGAACACTGAAGCTTTCTTT
CDR3aa: CASSLGGAENTEAFF

d_gene: -
j_gene: TRBJ2-4
abundance: -
v_gene: TRBV6-2/TRBV6-3
CDR3nt: TGTGCCAGCAGTTACTCGATGCTCGGAGCCAAGGCCAAAAACATTCAGTACTTC
CDR3aa: CASSYSMLGAKAKNIQYF

d_gene: -
j_gene: TRBJ2-3
abundance: -
v_gene: TRBV11-3
CDR3nt: TGTGCCAGCAGCTTAAGCGGCACAGATACGCAGTATTTT
CDR3aa: CASSLSGTDTQYF

d_gene: TRBD1
j_gene: TRBJ1-1
abundance: -
v_gene: TRBV27
CDR3nt: TGTGCCAGCAGGAGACAGGGGGAGGCGGAAGCTTTCTTT
CDR3aa: CASRRQGEAEAFF

d_gene: TRBD1
j_gene: TRBJ2-7
abundance: -
v_gene: TRBV29-1
CDR3nt: TGCAGCGTTCTCGGACAGGGTCCGCCTTTCGAGCAGTACTTC
CDR3aa: CSVLGQGPPFEQYF

d_gene: -
j_gene: TRBJ2-6
abundance: once
v_gene: TRBV5-1
CDR3nt: TGCGCCAGCAGTCAGGGGTACTCTGGGGCCAACGTCCTGACTTTC
CDR3aa: CASSQGYSGANVLTF

d_gene: -
j_gene: TRBJ2-7
abundance: -
v_gene: TRBV28
CDR3nt: TGTGCCAGCAGGGCAACAACTCCGGGAATTGAGCAGTACTTC
CDR3aa: CASRATTPGIEQYF

d_gene: -
j_gene: TRBJ1-5
abundance: -
v_gene: TRBV3-1/TRBV3-2
CDR3nt: TGTGCCAGCAGCCACGGGATTAGTAATCAGCCCCAGCATTTT
CDR3aa: CASSHGISNQPQHF

d_gene: TRBD1
j_gene: TRBJ2-5
abundance: -
v_gene: TRBV5-4
CDR3nt: TGTGCCAGCAGCTTCCCAGGGGGCAGGGAGACCCAGTACTTC
CDR3aa: CASSFPGGRETQYF

d_gene: -
j_gene: TRBJ1-2
abundance: -
v_gene: TRBV27
CDR3nt: TGTGCCAGCAGTTTGGACAGTCTTTACGGCTACACCTTC
CDR3aa: CASSLDSLYGYTF

d_gene: -
j_gene: TRBJ1-5
abundance: -
v_gene: TRBV7-2
CDR3nt: TGTGCCAGCAGCTTAGTAGGGCAGGGGATGAGCCAGCCCCAGCATTTT
CDR3aa: CASSLVGQGMSQPQHF

d_gene: -
j_gene: TRBJ1-1
abundance: -
v_gene: TRBV2
CDR3nt: TGTGCCAGCATTCTGAGGGGCCTGGACACTGAAGCTTTCTTT
CDR3aa: CASILRGLDTEAFF

d_gene: TRBD1
j_gene: TRBJ1-5
abundance: -
v_gene: TRBV19
CDR3nt: TGTGCCAGTAACCCGACAGGGGGCGCGGGGCAGCCCCAGCATTTT
CDR3aa: CASNPTGGAGQPQHF

d_gene: -
j_gene: TRBJ2-7
abundance: -
v_gene: TRBV10-3
CDR3nt: TGTGCCATCAGTGGACAGTACGAGCAGTACTTC
CDR3aa: CAISGQYEQYF

d_gene: TRBD1
j_gene: TRBJ2-2
abundance: -
v_gene: TRBV19
CDR3nt: TGTGCCAGTAGTGACAGGGGGAACACCGGGGAGCTGTTTTTT
CDR3aa: CASSDRGNTGELFF

d_gene: TRBD1
j_gene: TRBJ2-5
abundance: -
v_gene: TRBV7-2
CDR3nt: TGTGCCAGCAGGGCCTCGACAGGGCGGCAAGAGACCCAGTACTTC
CDR3aa: CASRASTGRQETQYF

d_gene: -
j_gene: TRBJ2-7
abundance: -
v_gene: TRBV7-8
CDR3nt: TGTGCCAGCAGCTTAGTAACGGGAATTGGCTACGAGCAGTACTTC
CDR3aa: CASSLVTGIGYEQYF

d_gene: TRBD2
j_gene: TRBJ2-1
abundance: -
v_gene: TRBV11-3
CDR3nt: TGTGCCAGCAGCTCACCTAGGACTAGCGGAAACTCCTACAATGAGCAGTTCTTC
CDR3aa: CASSSPRTSGNSYNEQFF

d_gene: TRBD2
j_gene: TRBJ2-7
abundance: -
v_gene: TRBV3-1/TRBV3-2
CDR3nt: TGTGCCAGCAGCCAAGATCCTCTAGCGGGAAACTACGAGCAGTACTTC
CDR3aa: CASSQDPLAGNYEQYF

d_gene: -
j_gene: TRBJ2-3
abundance: -
v_gene: TRBV15
CDR3nt: TGTGCCACCAGCAGAGATCCCCTATACACAGATACGCAGTATTTT
CDR3aa: CATSRDPLYTDTQYF

d_gene: -
j_gene: TRBJ1-5
abundance: few
v_gene: TRBV23-1
CDR3nt: TGCGCCAGCAGTCAATGGGCCAGGAGAATGGGATATAGCAATCAGCCCCAGCATTTT
CDR3aa: CASSQWARRMGYSNQPQHF

d_gene: -
j_gene: TRBJ2-2
abundance: -
v_gene: TRBV11-3
CDR3nt: TGTGCCAGCAGCTTCGACCCAGGCGGGGAGCTGTTTTTT
CDR3aa: CASSFDPGGELFF

d_gene: TRBD1
j_gene: TRBJ1-2
abundance: -
v_gene: TRBV7-8
CDR3nt: TGTGCCAGCAGCTTACGACAGGGGGGGAACTATGGCTACACCTTC
CDR3aa: CASSLRQGGNYGYTF

d_gene: TRBD2
j_gene: TRBJ2-3
abundance: -
v_gene: TRBV5-1
CDR3nt: TGCGCCAGCAGCTCCCTGACTAGCGGGATGACAGATACGCAGTATTTT
CDR3aa: CASSSLTSGMTDTQYF

d_gene: -
j_gene: TRBJ2-2
abundance: -
v_gene: TRBV11-3
CDR3nt: TGTGCCAGCAGCTTAGTTCGGGGAACCGGGGAGCTGTTTTTT
CDR3aa: CASSLVRGTGELFF

d_gene: -
j_gene: TRBJ2-7
abundance: -
v_gene: TRBV27
CDR3nt: TGTGCCAGCAGTCCTCAGGTCGAGTACGAGCAGTACTTC
CDR3aa: CASSPQVEYEQYF

d_gene: TRBD2
j_gene: TRBJ2-3
abundance: -
v_gene: TRBV29-1
CDR3nt: TGCAGCGTTGTGGGGGCGCTAGCGGGGAGCACAGATACGCAGTATTTT
CDR3aa: CSVVGALAGSTDTQYF

d_gene: -
j_gene: TRBJ2-5
abundance: few
v_gene: TRBV6-5
CDR3nt: TGTGCCAGCAGTTACGATTACCCCGGGCAAGAGACCCAGTACTTC
CDR3aa: CASSYDYPGQETQYF

d_gene: -
j_gene: TRBJ1-2
abundance: -
v_gene: TRBV29-1
CDR3nt: TGCAGCGTTGAACAACGGGACACCCGGTACTATGGCTACACCTTC
CDR3aa: CSVEQRDTRYYGYTF

d_gene: -
j_gene: TRBJ1-2
abundance: -
v_gene: TRBV10-1
CDR3nt: TGCGCCAGCAGGCCAAACTATGGCTACACCTTC
CDR3aa: CASRPNYGYTF

d_gene: -
j_gene: TRBJ1-2
abundance: -
v_gene: TRBV7-3
CDR3nt: TGTGCCAGCAGCTTATCTAGCAGAGCTGGCTACACCTTC
CDR3aa: CASSLSSRAGYTF

d_gene: -
j_gene: TRBJ1-3
abundance: -
v_gene: TRBV6-1
CDR3nt: TGTGCCAGCAGTGAAGCGGTGCGAAACACCATATATTTT
CDR3aa: CASSEAVRNTIYF

d_gene: TRBD2
j_gene: TRBJ2-5
abundance: -
v_gene: TRBV30
CDR3nt: TGTGCCTGGAGTCCGCGGGGAGCGGGGGAGGAGACCCAGTACTTC
CDR3aa: CAWSPRGAGEETQYF

d_gene: -
j_gene: TRBJ2-5
abundance: once
v_gene: TRBV7-3
CDR3nt: TGTGCCAGCAGCTTAGGTTCCGGAAAGAAAGAGACCCAGTACTTC
CDR3aa: CASSLGSGKKETQYF

d_gene: -
j_gene: TRBJ2-7
abundance: once
v_gene: TRBV9
CDR3nt: TGTGCCAGCAGCGTAGACCGGGGCGAGCAGTACTTC
CDR3aa: CASSVDRGEQYF

d_gene: -
j_gene: TRBJ2-1
abundance: once
v_gene: TRBV12-3/TRBV12-4
CDR3nt: TGTGCCAGCAGTTTGGCAGGGTGGGATGAGCAGTTCTTC
CDR3aa: CASSLAGWDEQFF

d_gene: -
j_gene: TRBJ2-5
abundance: -
v_gene: TRBV18
CDR3nt: TGTGCCAGCTCACCATCTGGAGGCCAAGAGACCCAGTACTTC
CDR3aa: CASSPSGGQETQYF

d_gene: -
j_gene: TRBJ1-5
abundance: once
v_gene: TRBV11-3
CDR3nt: TGTGCCAGCAGCCAAACCGGGATTAATCAGCCCCAGCATTTT
CDR3aa: CASSQTGINQPQHF

d_gene: -
j_gene: TRBJ2-7
abundance: -
v_gene: TRBV7-2
CDR3nt: TGTGCCAGCAGCTTAGCGAGGGATTACGAGCAGTACTTC
CDR3aa: CASSLARDYEQYF

d_gene: -
j_gene: TRBJ1-2
abundance: -
v_gene: TRBV13
CDR3nt: TGTGCCAGCAGCCGCTATAGGCAGGGCGATAACTATGGCTACACCTTC
CDR3aa: CASSRYRQGDNYGYTF

d_gene: -
j_gene: TRBJ2-4
abundance: -
v_gene: TRBV28
CDR3nt: TGTGCCAGCAGTTTAACGGACATTCAGTACTTC
CDR3aa: CASSLTDIQYF

d_gene: -
j_gene: TRBJ1-1
abundance: -
v_gene: TRBV28
CDR3nt: TGTGCCAGCAGAGTTCGGCCCTGGACTGAAGCTTTCTTT
CDR3aa: CASRVRPWTEAFF